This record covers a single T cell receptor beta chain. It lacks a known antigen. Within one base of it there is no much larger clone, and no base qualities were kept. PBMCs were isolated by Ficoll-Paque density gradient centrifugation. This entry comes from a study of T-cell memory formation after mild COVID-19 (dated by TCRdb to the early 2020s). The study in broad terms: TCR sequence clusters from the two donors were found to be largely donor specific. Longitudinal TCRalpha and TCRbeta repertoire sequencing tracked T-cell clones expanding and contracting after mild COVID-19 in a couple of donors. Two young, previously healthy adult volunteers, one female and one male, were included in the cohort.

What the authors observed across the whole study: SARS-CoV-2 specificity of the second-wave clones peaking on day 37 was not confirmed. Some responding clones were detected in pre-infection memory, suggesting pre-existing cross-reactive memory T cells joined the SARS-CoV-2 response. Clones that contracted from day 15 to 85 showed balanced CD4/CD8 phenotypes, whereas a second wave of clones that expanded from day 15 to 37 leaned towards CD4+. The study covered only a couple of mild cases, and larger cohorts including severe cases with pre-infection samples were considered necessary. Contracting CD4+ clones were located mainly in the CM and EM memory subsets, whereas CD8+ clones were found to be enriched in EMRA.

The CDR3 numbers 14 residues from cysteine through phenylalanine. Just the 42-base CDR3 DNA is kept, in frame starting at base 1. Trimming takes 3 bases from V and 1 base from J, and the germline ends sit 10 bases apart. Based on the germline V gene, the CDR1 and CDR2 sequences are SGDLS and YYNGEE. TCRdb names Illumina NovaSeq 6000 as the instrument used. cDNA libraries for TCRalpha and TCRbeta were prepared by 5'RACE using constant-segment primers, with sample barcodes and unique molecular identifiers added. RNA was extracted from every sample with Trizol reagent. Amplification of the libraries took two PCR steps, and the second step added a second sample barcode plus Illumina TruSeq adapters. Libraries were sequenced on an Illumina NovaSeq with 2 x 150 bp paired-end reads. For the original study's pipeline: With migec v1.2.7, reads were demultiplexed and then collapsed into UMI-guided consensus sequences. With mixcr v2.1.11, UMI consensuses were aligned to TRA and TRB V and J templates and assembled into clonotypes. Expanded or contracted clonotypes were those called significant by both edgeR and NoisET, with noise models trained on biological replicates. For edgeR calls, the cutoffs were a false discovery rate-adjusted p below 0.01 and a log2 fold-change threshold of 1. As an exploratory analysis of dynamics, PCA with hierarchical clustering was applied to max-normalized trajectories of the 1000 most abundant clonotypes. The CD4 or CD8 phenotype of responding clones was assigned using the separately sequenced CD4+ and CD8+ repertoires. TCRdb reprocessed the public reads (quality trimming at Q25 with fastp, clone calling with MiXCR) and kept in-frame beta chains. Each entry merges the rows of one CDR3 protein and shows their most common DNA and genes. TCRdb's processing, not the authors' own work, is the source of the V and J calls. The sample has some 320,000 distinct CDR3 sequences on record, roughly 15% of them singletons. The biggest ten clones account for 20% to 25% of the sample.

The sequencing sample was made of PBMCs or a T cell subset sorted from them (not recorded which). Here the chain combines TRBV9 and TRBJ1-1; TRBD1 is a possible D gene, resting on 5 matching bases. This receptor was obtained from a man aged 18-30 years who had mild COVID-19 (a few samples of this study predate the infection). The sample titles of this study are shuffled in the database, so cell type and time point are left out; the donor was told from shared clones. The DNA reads TGTGCCAGCAGCGCCCAAACAGGGAACACTGAAGCTTTCTTT. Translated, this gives CASSAQTGNTEAFF.